The TCR beta chain described here comes from a study of T cell responses to AZD1222 COVID-19 vaccine. Using immunoSEQ multiplex PCR, the repertoire was profiled, and TCRdb retains in-frame clones only, with some absent. The sample lists under 150,000 clones; approximately 83% were seen once. The CDR3 is made up of 14 amino acids. Between the trimmed V and J ends, which lost 5 bases and 5 bases, there was a span of 16 bases. Germline V CDR1 and CDR2: SEHNR, FQNEAQ (reference sequence). The origin of this receptor is an adult in good health. This material consisted of peripheral blood, taken on day 0 of MenACWY control vaccination. This chain joins TRBV7-9 and TRBJ2-7; D is unresolved. The CDR3 DNA reads as TGTGCCAGCAGCCTCCCATTGACCCCCCACGAGCAGTACTTC. Its protein product is CASSLPLTPHEQYF.